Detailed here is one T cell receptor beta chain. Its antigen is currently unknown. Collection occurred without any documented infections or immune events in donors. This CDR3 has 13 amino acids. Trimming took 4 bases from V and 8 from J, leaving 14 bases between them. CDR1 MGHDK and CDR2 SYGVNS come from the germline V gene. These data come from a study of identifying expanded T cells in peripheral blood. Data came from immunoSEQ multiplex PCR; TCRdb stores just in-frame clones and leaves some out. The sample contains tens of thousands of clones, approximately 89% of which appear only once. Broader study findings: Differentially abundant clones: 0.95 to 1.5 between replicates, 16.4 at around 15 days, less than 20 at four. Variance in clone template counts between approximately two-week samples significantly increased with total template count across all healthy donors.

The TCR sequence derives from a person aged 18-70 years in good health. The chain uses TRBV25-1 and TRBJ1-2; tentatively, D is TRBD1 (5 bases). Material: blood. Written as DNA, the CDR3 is TGTGCCAGCAGTGGTGGGTTGGGGCAAGGCTACACCTTC. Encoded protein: CASSGGLGQGYTF.